Shown below are 10 T cell receptor beta chains from a single sample sequenced in a study of T cell repertoires in cytomegalovirus infection. These receptors are not linked to any known antigen. From the reads, TCRdb called clonotypes with MiXCR, one entry per CDR3 protein. In the table there are approximately 1,000,000 distinct CDR3 sequences, roughly 30% of which are singletons. Sequenced material: cultured CD8+ T cells from PBMCs, taken from culture after CMV antigen stimulation. The source is a human donor in good health (CMV status not recorded). Some clones in this sample may be carry-over from other donors' samples.

This clonotype showed up just a few times. The CDR3 DNA reads as TGTGCCAGCAGTGAAGCGGGGAGCTCCTACAATGAGCAGTTCTTC. The encoded protein is CASSEAGSSYNEQFF. The genes are TRBV6-1 and TRBJ2-1; D might be TRBD2 (5 bases). Germline CDR1 is MNHNS and CDR2 is SASEGT. The CDR3 sequence is 15 residues long. Trimming stripped 0 bases from V and 0 bases from J, with 6 bases between.

A note on this clonotype: A much larger clone lies one base from this, so it may be a read error. This chain links TRBV19 with TRBJ2-7, with a weak D call TRBD2 (5 bases). The germline CDR1 and CDR2 sequences are LNHDA and SQIVND (reference sequence). V was trimmed by 5 bases and J by 2 bases, leaving 16 bases between them. CDR3 length: 15 amino acids. CDR3 residues: CASSATRAMTYEQYF. CDR3 nucleotide sequence: TGTGCCAGTAGTGCCACGAGGGCGATGACCTACGAGCAGTACTTC.

This chain joins TRBV6-5 and TRBJ2-7; tentatively, D is TRBD1 or TRBD2 (5 bases each). This CDR3 spans 17 amino acids. V was pared by 0 bases and J by 3 bases, with 18 bases between. Germline values: CDR1 MNHEY, CDR2 SVGAGI. The CDR3 loop is CASSYSRGVSEIYEQYF. The CDR3, as DNA: TGTGCCAGCAGTTACTCGAGGGGTGTCAGTGAAATCTACGAGCAGTACTTC.

With respect to this clonotype: Compared with germline, one end of the junction differs, possibly owing to a read error. V gene TRBV27 combines with J gene TRBJ2-1; 10 bases match TRBD1. The CDR3 is made up of 14 amino acids. CDR1 MNHEY and CDR2 SMNVEV come from the germline V gene (reference sequence). This CDR3 reads CANSFGTGANEQFF. The DNA of the CDR3 is TGTGCCAACAGTTTTGGGACAGGGGCTAATGAGCAGTTCTTC.

The chain links TRBV28 to TRBJ1-2; D unclear. This CDR3 contains 14 residues. V dropped 7 bases and J dropped 5 bases, with 17 bases sitting between them. From germline, CDR1 is MDHEN and CDR2 SYDVKM. CDR3 residues: CASTKSRLMYGYTF. The CDR3 nucleotides are TGTGCCAGCACCAAGAGCAGATTAATGTATGGCTACACCTTC.

Only one count was recorded for this clonotype. This sequence joins TRBV4-1 and TRBJ2-2, with 7 positions matching TRBD1. Germline CDR1 MGHRA, CDR2 YSYEKL. V shed 4 bases and J 5 bases; nucleotides not matched to a gene: 10. The CDR3 consists of 16 residues. The DNA for the CDR3 is TGCGCCAGCAGCCCAACAGGGGATTATAGGACCGGGGAGCTGTTTTTT. Protein: CASSPTGDYRTGELFF.

There are many counts of this clonotype. CDR3 amino acids: CASSITSQAGGNYGYTF. The CDR3, as DNA: TGTGCCAGCAGCATAACCTCGCAGGCAGGAGGAAACTATGGCTACACCTTC. The gene calls are TRBV7-2 and TRBJ1-2; no reliable D call. The CDR3 length is 17 residues. From germline, CDR1 is SGHTA and CDR2 FQGNSA. The ends were cut back, 5 bases at V and 2 bases at J, with 21 bases in the middle.

CDR3 nucleotides: TGTGCCAGCAGCTTGCTCGGGACTAGCGGGCCCAATGAGCAGTTCTTC. It translates to CASSLLGTSGPNEQFF. The chain joins TRBV5-6 to TRBJ2-1; TRBD2 agrees at 12 bases. The V gene end was trimmed by 1 base and the J gene end by 6 bases; junction bases not matched to a gene: 5. The germline CDR1 and CDR2 sequences are SGHDT and YYEEEE. This CDR3 is 16 amino acids long.

The genes are TRBV10-3 and TRBJ2-1; unclear D gene. Germline lookup yields CDR1 ENHRY and CDR2 SYGVKD. CDR3 length: 13 residues. Trimming removed 5 bases from V and 3 bases from J, with 8 bases in between. CDR3 loop: CAISPTLYNEQFF. The CDR3 nucleotides read TGTGCCATCAGTCCAACCCTCTACAATGAGCAGTTCTTC.

This sequence joins TRBV15 and TRBJ2-3; maybe TRBD1 (5 bases). CDR1 is LNHNV, CDR2 YYDKDF, per germline (reference sequence). The CDR3 loop spans 15 amino acids. Trimming took off 8 bases at V and 0 bases at J, with 15 bases between the two ends. This chain's CDR3 is CATGAQVASTDTQYF. CDR3 coding DNA: TGTGCCACCGGGGCCCAGGTTGCTAGCACAGATACGCAGTATTTT.